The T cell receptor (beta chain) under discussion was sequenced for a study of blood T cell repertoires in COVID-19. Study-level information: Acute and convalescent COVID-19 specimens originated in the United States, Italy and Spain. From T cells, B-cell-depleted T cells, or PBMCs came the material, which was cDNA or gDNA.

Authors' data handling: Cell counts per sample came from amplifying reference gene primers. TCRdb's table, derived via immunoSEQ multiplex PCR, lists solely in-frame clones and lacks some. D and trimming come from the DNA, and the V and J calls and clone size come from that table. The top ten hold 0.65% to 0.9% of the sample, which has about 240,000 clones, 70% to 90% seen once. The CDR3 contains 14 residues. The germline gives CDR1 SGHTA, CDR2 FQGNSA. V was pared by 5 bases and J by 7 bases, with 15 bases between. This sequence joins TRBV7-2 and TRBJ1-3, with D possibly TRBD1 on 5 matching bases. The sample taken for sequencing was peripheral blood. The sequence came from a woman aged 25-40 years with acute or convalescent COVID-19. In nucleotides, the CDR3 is TGTGCCAGCAGCCAGGGAACTCTGGGGAACACCATATATTTT. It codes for CASSQGTLGNTIYF.